One T cell receptor beta chain is described in this entry. Generated by immunoSEQ multiplex PCR, the TCRdb table keeps only in-frame clones and is missing some. The sample holds about 2.4 million clones; 80% to 95% are singletons and the top ten take approximately 0.37%. This entry belongs to a study of shared clonotypes between healthy human individuals. This CDR3 has 15 residues. From germline, CDR1 is SGHTA and CDR2 FQGTGA. The V gene end was trimmed by 5 bases and the J gene end by 2 bases; junction bases not matched to a gene: 4. The TCR comes from a man between 18 and 35 years old in good health. Some clones in this sample may be carry-over from other donors' samples. The chain recombines TRBV7-3 with TRBJ2-1; 9 nucleotides match TRBD1. Sequencing used naive CD4+ T cells from PBMCs. Sample subset: CD45RA+ positively selected. The CDR3 nucleotides are TGTGCCAGCAGCCCGAGACAGGGGGCCTACAATGAGCAGTTCTTC. Encoded protein: CASSPRQGAYNEQFF.